In its sample, the clone carrying this T cell receptor beta chain was seen a few times. Its matching antigen is unknown. The CDR3 is 12 residues long. The V end was cut by 6 bases, the J end by 11 bases, with 14 bases between. Germline CDR1 is MNHEY and CDR2 is SVGEGT. Library preparation for TCR beta used quantitative 5'-RACE with molecular barcodes. TCRdb independently ran MiXCR on the 5' RACE reads; one entry per CDR3 protein. The repertoire has some 300,000 distinct CDR3 sequences, around 21% of them found once; the top ten carry about 3.5%. This sample is part of a study of CD8 T cells in ankylosing spondylitis. Study outcomes and limitations: Earlier reports found some motif variants in synovial fluid and blood in reactive arthritis. Several highly homologous variants made up a TCR beta motif that seemed to typify ankylosing spondylitis blood.

Sequencing used blood, either unsorted or a sorted T cell fraction (not recorded which). J is TRBJ2-1 and V is TRBV6-2 or TRBV6-3, with TRBD2 as a possible D gene (6 bases). The sequence was obtained from a female donor with ankylosing spondylitis or in good health (not recorded which). DNA for the CDR3: TGTGCCAGCAGCCCACTAGCCCTCAAGCAGTTCTTC. Protein product: CASSPLALKQFF.